This T cell receptor beta chain originates from a study of OX40 agonist ivuxolimab in advanced cancers. Study in general: Prior therapy, whether anti-PD-1, anti-PD-L1 or anti-CTLA-4, was allowed, and approximately 37% had some.

Patients with a history of autoimmune disease or on systemic immunosuppression were excluded. General study results and limits: Normalized T-cell clonal expansion was also low in some nonresponders.

Comment on this clone: The target antigen is unknown.

TCRdb's copy holds only in-frame clones and misses some; the assay was immunoSEQ multiplex PCR. The sample includes about 70,000 clones, 80% to 90% seen only once; the top ten take approximately 2.8%. Germline values: CDR1 SGHTS, CDR2 YDEGEE. The CDR3 is 13 amino acids. The germline V and J ends were trimmed by 2 bases and 4 bases, with 8 bases remaining between them. V gene TRBV5-8 combines with J gene TRBJ2-3; D is ambiguous. The clonotype originates from an adult with an advanced solid tumor such as melanoma, head and neck, liver or kidney cancer. The material was CD4+ or CD8+ T cells sorted from blood, obtained in a trial of the OX40 agonist ivuxolimab. The DNA for the CDR3 is TGTGCCAGCAGCTTCTCCCGAGCAGATACGCAGTATTTT. This translates into CASSFSRADTQYF.